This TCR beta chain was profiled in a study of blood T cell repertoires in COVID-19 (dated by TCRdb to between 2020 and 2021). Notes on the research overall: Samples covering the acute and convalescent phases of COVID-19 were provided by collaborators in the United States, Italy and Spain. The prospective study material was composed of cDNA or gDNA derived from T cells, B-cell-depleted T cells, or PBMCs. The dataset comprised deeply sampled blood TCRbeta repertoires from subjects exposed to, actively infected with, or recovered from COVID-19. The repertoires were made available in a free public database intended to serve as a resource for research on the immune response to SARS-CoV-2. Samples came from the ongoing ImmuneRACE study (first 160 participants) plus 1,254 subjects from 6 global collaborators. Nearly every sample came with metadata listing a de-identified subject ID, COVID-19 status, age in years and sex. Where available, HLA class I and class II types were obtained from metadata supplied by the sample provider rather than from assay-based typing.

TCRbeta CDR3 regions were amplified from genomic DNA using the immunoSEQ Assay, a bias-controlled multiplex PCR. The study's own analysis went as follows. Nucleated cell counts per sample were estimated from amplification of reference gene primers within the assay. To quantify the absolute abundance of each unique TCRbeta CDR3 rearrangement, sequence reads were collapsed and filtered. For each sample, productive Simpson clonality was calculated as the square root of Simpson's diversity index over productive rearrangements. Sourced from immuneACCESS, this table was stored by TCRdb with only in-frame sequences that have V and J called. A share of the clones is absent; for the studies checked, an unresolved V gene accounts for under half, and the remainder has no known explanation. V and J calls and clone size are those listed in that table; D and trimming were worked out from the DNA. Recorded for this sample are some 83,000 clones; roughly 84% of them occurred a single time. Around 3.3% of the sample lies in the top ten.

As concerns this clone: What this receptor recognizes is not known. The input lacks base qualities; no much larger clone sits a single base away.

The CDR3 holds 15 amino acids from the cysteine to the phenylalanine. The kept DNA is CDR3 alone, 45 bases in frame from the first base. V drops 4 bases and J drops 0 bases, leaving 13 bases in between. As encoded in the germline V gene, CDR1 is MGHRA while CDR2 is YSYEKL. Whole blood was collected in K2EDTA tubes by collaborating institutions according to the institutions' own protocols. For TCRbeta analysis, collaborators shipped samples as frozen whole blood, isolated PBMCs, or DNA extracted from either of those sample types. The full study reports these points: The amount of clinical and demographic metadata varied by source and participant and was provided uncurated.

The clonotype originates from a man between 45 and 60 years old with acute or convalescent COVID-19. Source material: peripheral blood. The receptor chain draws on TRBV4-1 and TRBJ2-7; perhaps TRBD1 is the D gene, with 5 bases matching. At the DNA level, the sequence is TGCGCCAGCAGCCCGATACAGGCGAGCTCCTACGAGCAGTACTTC. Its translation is CASSPIQASSYEQYF.